These 30 T cell receptor beta chains originate from one sample sequenced in a study of blood T cell repertoires in COVID-19. The protocol was immunoSEQ multiplex PCR, while the TCRdb copy is restricted to in-frame clones and leaves out a portion. The sample consists of 250,000 to 300,000 clones, about 85% of them appearing once. The sequenced material came from peripheral blood. These receptors all come from a man aged 18 to 29 with active or convalescent COVID-19.

This clone was recorded once. The same CDR3 is also encoded by other DNA sequences in this sample. The CDR3 reads CASSPGLANTGELFF. In nucleotides, the CDR3 is TGTGCCAGCAGTCCGGGACTAGCGAACACCGGGGAGCTGTTTTTT. The genes are TRBV27 and TRBJ2-2; 8 positions match TRBD2. CDR1 is MNHEY and CDR2 is SMNVEV in the germline V gene (reference sequence). With 5 bases clipped from V and 0 bases from J, the junction kept 2 bases outside the gene matches. This CDR3 is 15 amino acids long.

This chain joins TRBV24-1 and TRBJ1-1; weak D call: TRBD1 (6 bases). Germline lookup yields CDR1 KGHDR and CDR2 SFDVKD. This CDR3 has 13 residues. The ends were cut back, 5 bases at V and 4 bases at J, with 10 bases in the middle. CDR3 DNA sequence: TGTGCCACCAGTGCCCCGGACAGCACTGAAGCTTTCTTT. Protein product: CATSAPDSTEAFF.

The chain joins TRBV24-1 to TRBJ2-3; 9 bases agree with TRBD2. Looked up from germline, CDR1 is KGHDR and CDR2 is SFDVKD. CDR3 size: 16 residues. The ends lost 5 bases at V and 6 bases at J; junction bases unmatched: 11. The CDR3 protein is CATSVSLAGAEDTQYF. CDR3 DNA: TGTGCCACCAGTGTGTCGTTAGCGGGAGCGGAGGATACGCAGTATTTT.

The chain is built from TRBV18 and TRBJ1-6; 8 positions agree with TRBD1. This CDR3 is 17 amino acids long. The germline CDR1 and CDR2 sequences are KGHSH and LQKENI. Unmatched junction bases numbered 13, after V lost 4 bases and J lost 8 bases. CDR3 in DNA: TGTGCCAGCTCACTCAGCTCCGGGACAGGCCAACATTCACCCCTCCACTTT. Amino acid sequence: CASSLSSGTGQHSPLHF.

The chain uses TRBV28 and TRBJ1-1; D gene uncertain. Trimming shortened V by 2 bases and J by 1 base, and 8 bases separated the two germline ends. The CDR3 is 14 residues long. The germline gives CDR1 MDHEN, CDR2 SYDVKM. The CDR3 loop is CASSLLSGNTEAFF. CDR3 DNA sequence: TGTGCCAGCAGTTTACTTTCAGGGAACACTGAAGCTTTCTTT. Complete variable domain (other parts from reference TRBV28 and TRBJ1-1): DVKVTQSSRYLVKRTGEKVFLECVQDMDHENMFWYRQDPGLGLRLIYFSYDVKMKEKGDIPEGYSVSREKKERFSLILESASTNQTSMYLCASSLLSGNTEAFFGQGTRLTVV.

This clone was observed once. The chain joins TRBV11-2 to TRBJ2-1, with 8 bases that match TRBD2. The ends lost 1 base at V and 6 bases at J; junction bases unmatched: 11. CDR3 length: 17 amino acids. Germline CDR1 reads SGHAT; CDR2 reads FQNNGV. For the CDR3, the DNA is TGTGCCAGCAGCTTAGTTGTCGCCGGGAGGGTCCCCAATGAGCAGTTCTTC. Its translation: CASSLVVAGRVPNEQFF.

This rearrangement joins TRBV5-1 to TRBJ1-1; D call uncertain. Trimming shortened V by 6 bases and J by 1 base, and 13 bases separated the two germline ends. The CDR3 length is 14 residues. The germline CDR1 and CDR2 sequences are SGHRS and YFSETQ. The CDR3 DNA reads as TGCGCCAGCACCGCTTGGGCGTCGAACACTGAAGCTTTCTTT. Protein sequence: CASTAWASNTEAFF.

The chain is built from TRBV11-3 and TRBJ2-1, with TRBD2 matching over 7 bases. From germline, CDR1 is SGHNT and CDR2 YENEEA. The length of the CDR3 is 15 residues. Trimming took 1 base from V and 8 from J; bases not matched to a gene: 8. The CDR3 nucleotides are TGTGCCAGCAGCTTAGCGGGGGGACTATCAGATGAGCAGTTCTTC. This translates into CASSLAGGLSDEQFF.

This clone came up a few times. The V call is TRBV5-4, the J call TRBJ2-1; 7 bases map to TRBD2. The CDR3 sequence is 16 residues long. Germline V gene sequence: CDR1 SGHNT, CDR2 YYREEE (reference sequence). The ends lost 0 bases at V and 7 bases at J; junction bases unmatched: 10. The CDR3 protein is CASSLEGLGIGNEQFF. CDR3 DNA sequence: TGTGCCAGCAGCTTGGAAGGACTAGGGATTGGAAATGAGCAGTTCTTC.

J is TRBJ1-3 and V is TRBV19; 8 bases are a match to TRBD1. V was pared by 5 bases and J by 7 bases, with 10 bases of the junction left unmatched. The CDR3 runs 15 residues. Germline CDR1 LNHDA, CDR2 SQIVND (reference sequence). The CDR3 coding sequence is TGTGCCAGTAGTGTGGGACAGGCGGTGGGGAACACCATATATTTT. Encoded protein: CASSVGQAVGNTIYF. The full variable domain, rest sourced from reference TRBV19 and TRBJ1-3, is DGGITQSPKYLFRKEGQNVTLSCEQNLNHDAMYWYRQDPGQGLRLIYYSQIVNDFQKGDIAEGYSVSREKKESFPLTVTSAQKNPTAFYLCASSVGQAVGNTIYFGEGSWLTVV.

This clone was seen a few times. This rearrangement joins TRBV18 to TRBJ2-2; no reliable D call. Per germline, CDR1 KGHSH and CDR2 LQKENI. The CDR3 contains 14 residues. V lost 4 bases and J lost 1, with 7 bases in between. CDR3 loop: CASSLLVNTGELFF. Here the CDR3 DNA reads TGTGCCAGCTCACTCCTAGTGAACACCGGGGAGCTGTTTTTT.

The genes are TRBV13 and TRBJ2-6; no firm D call. V was cut by 2 bases and J by 2 bases, with 7 bases left in between. The CDR3 runs to 15 residues. Germline V gene sequence: CDR1 PRHDT, CDR2 FYEKMQ (reference sequence). The CDR3 loop is CASSLWAAGANVLTF. CDR3 nucleotide sequence: TGTGCCAGCAGCTTATGGGCTGCTGGGGCCAACGTCCTGACTTTC.

The sample holds one count of this clone. This rearrangement joins TRBV5-4 to TRBJ2-3, with a tentative D call TRBD1 (5 bases). CDR1 and CDR2 (germline): SGHNT, YYREEE (reference sequence). The CDR3 spans 11 residues. The V gene lost 0 bases and the J gene lost 9 bases, with 5 bases spanning the gap. CDR3 sequence (DNA): TGTGCCAGCAGCTTGGGGACAACGCAGTATTTT. It encodes CASSLGTTQYF.

The chain links TRBV12-3 or TRBV12-4 to TRBJ1-3, with D hard to call. V shed 3 bases and J shed 9 bases, with 9 bases lying between them. CDR3 length: 12 residues. CDR3 DNA: TGTGCCAGCAGTTTCCGTAGTACCACCATATATTTT. This sequence encodes CASSFRSTTIYF.

The chain couples TRBV5-1 to TRBJ2-5; 7 bases are shared with TRBD2. This CDR3 has 15 amino acids. Trimming cost V 1 base and J 3 bases; bases outside gene matches: 6. The germline V gene encodes CDR1 SGHRS and CDR2 YFSETQ. CDR3 in amino acids: CASSLSSGEEETQYF. DNA of the CDR3: TGCGCCAGCAGCTTGTCGAGCGGGGAGGAAGAGACCCAGTACTTC.

The J gene is TRBJ1-2, the V gene TRBV5-1; D perhaps matches TRBD1 (5 bases). V was cut by 2 bases and J by 5 bases, with 16 bases left in between. Looked up from germline, CDR1 is SGHRS and CDR2 is YFSETQ. The CDR3 is 15 amino acids. CDR3 sequence: CASSFRRTGAYGYTF. The CDR3 bases are TGCGCCAGCAGCTTTAGAAGAACAGGAGCTTATGGCTACACCTTC.

The rearrangement joins TRBV10-3 to TRBJ2-6; 8 positions match TRBD2. V lost 5 bases to trimming and J lost 1 base; unmatched junction nucleotides: 7. Germline V lookup: CDR1 ENHRY, CDR2 SYGVKD. This CDR3 region has 17 residues. Written as DNA, the CDR3 is TGTGCCATCAGTATGGGACTAGTTATGTCTGGGGCCAACGTCCTGACTTTC. The encoded protein is CAISMGLVMSGANVLTF.

The V gene is TRBV29-1, the J gene TRBJ1-2, with TRBD1 matching 9 bases. The CDR3 has 13 amino acids. Germline loops: CDR1 SQVTM, CDR2 ANQGSEA. V was pared by 7 bases and J by 2 bases, with 5 bases of the junction left unmatched. The CDR3 nucleotides read TGCAGCGAGACAGGGGGTGCAAACTATGGCTACACCTTC. Translating gives CSETGGANYGYTF.

The chain joins TRBV5-1 to TRBJ2-6, with D possibly being TRBD2 (5 bases). Trimming shortened V by 4 bases and J by 0 bases, and 8 bases separated the two germline ends. This CDR3 has 15 amino acids. Germline CDR1 reads SGHRS; CDR2 reads YFSETQ. The CDR3 DNA reads as TGCGCCAGCAGCCCGGGGAGCTCTGGGGCCAACGTCCTGACTTTC. Translating it yields CASSPGSSGANVLTF.

In its sample, this clone was seen a few times. The chain joins TRBV4-3 to TRBJ1-3; D gene ambiguous. The CDR3 totals 16 residues. Germline V gives CDR1 LGHNA, CDR2 YSLEER. Trimming removed 0 bases from V and 0 bases from J, with 9 bases in between. CDR3 sequence reads: CASSQDVADSGNTIYF. DNA of the CDR3: TGCGCCAGCAGCCAAGATGTCGCAGACTCTGGAAACACCATATATTTT.

On this clone itself: Germline is not matched at one junction end, which may reflect a read error. The chain couples TRBV30 to TRBJ2-7, with D perhaps TRBD1 (5 bases). The CDR3 has 11 amino acids. The germline V gene encodes CDR1 GTSNPN and CDR2 SVGIG (reference sequence). CDR3 sequence reads: CAMEKDSPGFF. The CDR3 nucleotides read TGTGCAATGGAAAAAGACAGCCCTGGATTCTTC.

The chain has TRBV24-1 and TRBJ2-3; 7 positions match TRBD2. V lost 6 bases and J lost 5; bases outside the gene matches: 4. The CDR3 is 13 amino acids. Germline values: CDR1 KGHDR, CDR2 SFDVKD. CDR3 residues: CATSRPGGDTQYF. CDR3 bases: TGTGCCACCAGTAGACCGGGGGGAGATACGCAGTATTTT.

J is TRBJ2-5 and V is TRBV29-1; D may be TRBD2 (5 bases). Germline assignment: CDR1 SQVTM and CDR2 ANQGSEA. Trimming pared 4 bases from V and 4 bases from J, leaving 16 bases between. The CDR3 covers 14 residues. The CDR3 sequence is CSVGSGEGVETQYF. The CDR3 bases are TGCAGCGTTGGCTCCGGAGAGGGAGTAGAGACCCAGTACTTC.

This chain uses TRBV7-2 with TRBJ1-1, with D uncertain. The V end lost 0 bases, the J end lost 7 bases, and 9 bases lay between the germline ends. Germline V gene sequence: CDR1 SGHTA, CDR2 FQGNSA. The CDR3 is 13 amino acids. In DNA, the CDR3 is TGTGCCAGCAGCTTAGCTTACCGCTATGAAGCTTTCTTT. As protein: CASSLAYRYEAFF. Looking up the rest from reference TRBV7-2 and TRBJ1-1 gives the full variable domain: GAGVSQSPSNKVTEKGKDVELRCDPISGHTALYWYRQSLGQGLEFLIYFQGNSAPDKSGLPSDRFSAERTGGSVSTLTIQRTQQEDSAVYLCASSLAYRYEAFFGQGTRLTVV.

This clone was counted once. V usage is TRBV2 and J usage is TRBJ1-2; D remains ambiguous. The CDR3 is made up of 16 amino acids. CDR1 is SNHLY and CDR2 is FYNNEI in the germline V gene. The V end was cut by 6 bases, the J end by 0 bases, with 17 bases between. The CDR3 DNA is TGTGCCAGCAGAGGTCTCACCTTAGCCTCTAACTATGGCTACACCTTC. Translated, it gives CASRGLTLASNYGYTF.

CDR3 DNA: TGTGCCAGCTCACCAGGTACAGGGGGCCTCTACGAGCAGTACTTC. It is translated as CASSPGTGGLYEQYF. This chain uses TRBV18 with TRBJ2-7; 9 bases align to TRBD1. The CDR3 is 15 amino acids. V was clipped by 2 bases and J by 3 bases; unmatched bases: 5. Germline values: CDR1 KGHSH, CDR2 LQKENI.

The J gene is TRBJ2-1, the V gene TRBV5-4; D possibly corresponds to TRBD1 (6 bases). The CDR3 extends over 15 amino acids. Germline CDR1 and CDR2: SGHNT and YYREEE (reference sequence). Trimming took 1 base from V and 4 from J, leaving 12 bases between them. The CDR3 nucleotides are TGTGCCAGCAGCTTGTTATTAGGGGGTTACAATGAGCAGTTCTTC. Translation: CASSLLLGGYNEQFF.

The genes are TRBV6-5 and TRBJ2-1, with a weak D call TRBD1 (5 bases). CDR1 MNHEY and CDR2 SVGAGI come from the germline V gene. V was shortened by 9 bases and J by 0 bases, with 9 bases between the two germline ends. The length of the CDR3 is 13 residues. This CDR3 reads CASNRGSYNEQFF. In nucleotides, the CDR3 is TGTGCCAGTAATAGGGGCTCCTACAATGAGCAGTTCTTC.

The chain has TRBV9 and TRBJ1-3; D is undetermined. The CDR3 has 15 residues. The germline V gene has CDR1 SGDLS and CDR2 YYNGEE. Trimming removed 0 bases from V and 1 base from J, with 8 bases in between. CDR3 in amino acids: CASSVGVFSGNTIYF. The CDR3 region has the DNA TGTGCCAGCAGCGTAGGAGTGTTTTCTGGAAACACCATATATTTT.

The rearrangement links TRBV15 to TRBJ2-2; possibly TRBD2 for D (5 bases). The V gene lost 1 base and the J gene lost 6 bases, with 18 bases spanning the gap. This CDR3 spans 17 amino acids. CDR1 LNHNV and CDR2 YYDKDF come from the germline V gene (reference sequence). As DNA, the CDR3 is TGTGCCACCAGCAGAGGCCGGGGATCTAGGGTTCCCGGGGAGCTGTTTTTT. As protein: CATSRGRGSRVPGELFF. Variable domain in full (rest from reference TRBV15 and TRBJ2-2): DAMVIQNPRYQVTQFGKPVTLSCSQTLNHNVMYWYQQKSSQAPKLLFHYYDKDFNNEADTPDNFQSRRPNTSFCFLDIRSPGLGDTAMYLCATSRGRGSRVPGELFFGEGSRLTVL.